A single sample gave rise to the 22 T cell receptor beta chains below, sequenced in a study of Ad26.COV2.S vaccination and SARS-CoV-2 variants. The protocol was immunoSEQ multiplex PCR, while the TCRdb copy is restricted to in-frame clones and leaves out a portion. Of fewer than 150,000 clones listed, roughly 89% are singletons. The sample here was peripheral blood, taken after recovery from COVID-19. These receptors all come from a human donor who had recovered from COVID-19.

This rearrangement joins TRBV6-6 to TRBJ1-5; D might be TRBD1 (5 bases). CDR3 size: 14 residues. The germline gives CDR1 MNHNY, CDR2 SVGAGI (reference sequence). V was cut by 2 bases and J by 5 bases, with 10 bases left in between. CDR3 in DNA: TGTGCCAGCAGTTACAGGGGCAGGGATCAGCCCCAGCATTTT. This codes for CASSYRGRDQPQHF.

The chain recombines TRBV6-5 with TRBJ1-3; 7 nucleotides line up with TRBD1. This CDR3 contains 14 residues. Germline V lookup: CDR1 MNHEY, CDR2 SVGAGI. Trimming removed 10 bases from V and 2 bases from J; junction bases left unmatched: 8. CDR3 nucleotides: TGTGCCATCATCGACAGGGCCCCTGGAAACACCATATATTTT. It encodes CAIIDRAPGNTIYF.

This chain connects TRBV6-5 to TRBJ2-2; D is unresolved. The germline gives CDR1 MNHEY, CDR2 SVGAGI. The CDR3 has 14 amino acids. V was cut by 2 bases and J by 4 bases, with 8 bases left in between. The CDR3 here is CASSYIQATGELFF. CDR3 nucleotide sequence: TGTGCCAGCAGTTACATTCAGGCCACCGGGGAGCTGTTTTTT.

This chain links TRBV28 with TRBJ1-2; D might be TRBD1 (6 bases). V lost 5 bases and J 6 bases, leaving 22 bases between the germline ends. The CDR3 loop spans 16 amino acids. CDR1 and CDR2 (germline): MDHEN, SYDVKM. CDR3 region: CASSPPGGTAYDGYTF. As DNA, the CDR3 is TGTGCCAGCAGTCCACCCGGGGGCACAGCTTATGATGGCTACACCTTC.

The chain couples TRBV30 to TRBJ1-1; no clear D. This CDR3 is built from 14 residues. CDR1 is GTSNPN and CDR2 is SVGIG in the germline V gene (reference sequence). Trimming removed 1 base from V and 1 base from J, with 10 bases in between. The CDR3, as DNA: TGTGCCTGGAGTGGGGTACGTTCGAACACTGAAGCTTTCTTT. It specifies CAWSGVRSNTEAFF.

This chain links TRBV4-1 with TRBJ1-3; 7 bases fit TRBD1. The CDR3 is 15 amino acids. Germline CDR1 is MGHRA and CDR2 is YSYEKL. Germline trimming cut 1 base from V and 4 bases from J; bases unmatched to any gene: 4. The CDR3 DNA reads TGCGCCAGCAGCCAAGGGCAGGGGGTCGGAAACACCATATATTTT. Amino acids: CASSQGQGVGNTIYF.

Notes on this clone: Germline is not matched at one junction end, which may reflect a read error. CDR3 in DNA: TGTGCTAGCAGCGCCTCCCTGACAGGGGTTGGTACCGGGGAGCTGTTTTTT. It is translated as CASSASLTGVGTGELFF. The rearrangement joins TRBV7-7 to TRBJ2-2; 8 nucleotides agree with TRBD1. The CDR3 extends over 17 amino acids. Per the germline V gene, CDR1 is SSHAT and CDR2 is FNYEAQ (reference sequence).

CDR3 DNA: TGCGCCAGCAGCTTGGATACGAGCTCCTACAATGAGCAGTTCTTC. Translation: CASSLDTSSYNEQFF. The chain joins TRBV5-1 to TRBJ2-1; D is undetermined. The germline gives CDR1 SGHRS, CDR2 YFSETQ. This CDR3 contains 15 residues. With 0 bases removed from V and 0 bases from J, the gap between germline ends came to 7 bases.

This clone came up a few times. The chain is built from TRBV4-1 and TRBJ1-6, with 7 nucleotides matching TRBD1. The V gene's germline CDR1 is MGHRA and CDR2 YSYEKL. V shed 0 bases and J 9 bases; nucleotides not matched to a gene: 2. The CDR3 has 14 amino acids. CDR3 sequence reads: CASSQEAGGSPLHF. The DNA of the CDR3 is TGCGCCAGCAGCCAAGAAGCAGGGGGTTCACCCCTCCACTTT.

This rearrangement joins TRBV5-4 to TRBJ2-2; unclear D gene. Germline V gene lookup returns CDR1 SGHNT and CDR2 YYREEE (reference sequence). CDR3 length: 12 residues. V was cut by 4 bases and J by 10 bases, with 11 bases left in between. CDR3 sequence: CASSHTSEELFF. The CDR3 DNA is TGTGCCAGCAGCCACACTTCCGAGGAGCTGTTTTTT.

V usage is TRBV5-1 and J usage is TRBJ2-1, with unresolved D. The CDR3 sequence is 16 residues long. Germline V gene data show CDR1 as SGHRS and CDR2 as YFSETQ. The V end was cut by 4 bases, the J end by 0 bases, with 14 bases between. This CDR3 reads CASSPPSTSSYNEQFF. In DNA, the CDR3 is TGCGCCAGCAGCCCCCCGTCCACCAGCTCCTACAATGAGCAGTTCTTC.

The V gene is TRBV6-2 or TRBV6-3, the J gene TRBJ2-1; tentatively, D is TRBD2 (6 bases). V was cut by 6 bases and J by 7 bases, with 22 bases left in between. Germline-derived CDR1 and CDR2 are MNHEY and SVGEGT. CDR3 length: 16 amino acids. The CDR3 region is CASSSPPRARGNEQFF. In DNA, the CDR3 is TGTGCCAGCAGCTCCCCCCCCCGGGCCCGGGGGAATGAGCAGTTCTTC.

V is TRBV28 and J is TRBJ2-1, with D possibly matching TRBD1 (5 bases). The length of the CDR3 is 14 residues. Trimming took off 4 bases at V and 5 bases at J, with 12 bases between the two ends. Germline-derived CDR1 and CDR2 are MDHEN and SYDVKM. CDR3 sequence: CASSSGIRDNEQFF. Written as DNA, the CDR3 is TGTGCCAGCAGTTCAGGGATTAGGGACAATGAGCAGTTCTTC.

The chain uses TRBV27 and TRBJ1-6, with TRBD1 as a possible D gene (5 bases). The V and J ends lost 5 bases and 9 bases respectively, with 8 bases between them. The CDR3 spans 12 residues. The germline CDR1 and CDR2 sequences are MNHEY and SMNVEV (reference sequence). The CDR3 loop is CASSGRGSPLHF. The CDR3 coding sequence is TGTGCCAGCAGTGGGAGGGGTTCACCCCTCCACTTT.

The rearrangement uses TRBV7-9 and TRBJ1-4, with D unclear. Germline V CDR1 and CDR2: SEHNR, FQNEAQ (reference sequence). The CDR3 runs to 14 residues. Deletions cut 5 bases from V and 6 bases from J, with 13 bases between. CDR3 sequence (DNA): TGTGCCAGCAGCCGGAGCTCGCGGGATGAAAAACTGTTTTTT. Its protein is CASSRSSRDEKLFF.

This sequence joins TRBV4-3 and TRBJ2-7, with a possible D match to TRBD2 (6 bases). V lost 1 base to trimming and J lost 3 bases, with 16 bases between them. Germline CDR1 and CDR2: LGHNA and YSLEER. The CDR3 has 16 amino acids. CDR3 protein: CASSQVSGDSIYEQYF. The CDR3, as DNA: TGCGCCAGCAGCCAAGTTTCTGGGGACTCGATCTACGAGCAGTACTTC.

This rearrangement joins TRBV6-6 to TRBJ1-5; D is uncertain. Trimming removed 6 bases from V and 4 bases from J, with 16 bases in between. CDR3 length equals 15 residues. Looked up from germline, CDR1 is MNHNY and CDR2 is SVGAGI (reference sequence). CDR3 bases: TGTGCCAGCAGCCCTGGATCGGCTTGGAATCAGCCCCAGCATTTT. It specifies CASSPGSAWNQPQHF.

On this clone: Additional DNA sequences in this sample encode the identical CDR3. This chain links TRBV18 with TRBJ2-3; D is unclear. Germline loops: CDR1 KGHSH, CDR2 LQKENI. Trimming stripped 3 bases from V and 1 base from J, with 2 bases between. The CDR3 spans 12 residues. The chain's CDR3 is CASSPGTDTQYF. CDR3 DNA sequence: TGTGCCAGCTCACCGGGCACAGATACGCAGTATTTT.

The chain carries TRBV27 and TRBJ2-7; possible D gene TRBD2, 5 bases. The CDR3 has 13 amino acids. The V and J ends lost 6 bases and 2 bases respectively, with 11 bases between them. CDR1 and CDR2 (germline): MNHEY, SMNVEV (reference sequence). CDR3 in DNA: TGTGCCAGCAGCCCCCGGACTGCCTACGAGCAGTACTTC. This sequence encodes CASSPRTAYEQYF.

This sequence joins TRBV30 and TRBJ1-2, with a weak D call TRBD1 (5 bases). The length of the CDR3 is 12 residues. Germline V gene lookup returns CDR1 GTSNPN and CDR2 SVGIG (reference sequence). The V and J ends lost 4 bases and 7 bases respectively, with 13 bases between them. As DNA, the CDR3 is TGTGCCTGGATTATCGGGGGGGGTGGCTACACCTTC. Translated, it gives CAWIIGGGGYTF. Looking up the rest from reference TRBV30 and TRBJ1-2 gives the full variable domain: SQTIHQWPATLVQPVGSPLSLECTVEGTSNPNLYWYRQAAGRGLQLLFYSVGIGQISSEVPQNLSASRPQDRQFILSSKKLLLSDSGFYLCAWIIGGGGYTFGSGTRLTVV.

With respect to this clone: The sample carries other DNA sequences with the same CDR3. The chain has TRBV5-6 and TRBJ2-7; D is possibly TRBD1 or TRBD2 (5 bases each). V lost 0 bases and J lost 5, with 6 bases in between. Germline V CDR1 and CDR2: SGHDT, YYEEEE. The CDR3 covers 12 residues. This CDR3 is CASSLGGHEQYF. The CDR3 region has the DNA TGTGCCAGCAGCTTGGGGGGACACGAGCAGTACTTC.

This clone has only a few counts. This chain connects TRBV9 to TRBJ1-2; no reliable D call. Germline CDR1 and CDR2: SGDLS and YYNGEE. CDR3 size: 13 residues. Between the trimmed V and J ends, which lost 2 bases and 8 bases, there was a span of 13 bases. The CDR3: CASSVDTEMGYTF. CDR3 DNA sequence: TGTGCCAGCAGCGTCGACACGGAAATGGGCTACACCTTC. The full variable domain, with the rest looked up from reference TRBV9 and TRBJ1-2, is DSGVTQTPKHLITATGQRVTLRCSPRSGDLSVYWYQQSLDQGLQFLIQYYNGEERAKGNILERFSAQQFPDLHSELNLSSLELGDSALYFCASSVDTEMGYTFGSGTRLTVV.